This T cell receptor beta chain derives from a study of OX40 agonist ivuxolimab in advanced cancers. Background for the entire study: Ivuxolimab was an agonistic, fully human IgG2 monoclonal antibody directed against OX40 (CD134), a costimulatory receptor. Intravenous ivuxolimab was administered to patients every 2 weeks at six dose levels: 0.01, 0.1, 0.3, 1.5, 3 and 10 mg/kg. Among the 50 to 55 dose-escalation patients, approximately 20 had hepatocellular carcinoma, approximately 15 melanoma, 9 renal cell carcinoma and 9 head and neck cancer. In the dose-escalation cohort, more than 80% of patients were male, and the mean age was 60 years with a range of about 23 to 79. Patients were allowed to have had prior anti-PD-1, anti-PD-L1 or anti-CTLA-4 therapy, and around 40% of the dose-escalation patients had previously received checkpoint inhibitors. Three dose-escalation patients achieved partial responses, one with hepatocellular carcinoma and two with cutaneous melanoma. Peripheral TCRbeta sequencing was intended to test whether TCR sequence diversity was altered and clonal T-cell expansion was caused by ivuxolimab. The paper covers the monotherapy dose-escalation part of the phase I ivuxolimab trial, which included N ≈ 57 patients. Study-wide conclusions, independent of this receptor: After ivuxolimab, more expanded clones were found on average in CD8+ T cells than in CD4+ T cells. Low levels of normalized T-cell clonal expansion were also seen in some nonresponding patients. In the 0.1-3.0 mg/kg groups, partial responders had among the lowest normalized peripheral clonal expansion, particularly in CD8+ T cells. At doses of 0.1 to 3.0 mg/kg, clonal expansion of both CD4+ and CD8+ T cells in blood was seen between baseline and week 6. Which antigens the clonally expanded peripheral T cells were specific for was not determined.

The germline V gene (reference sequence) sets CDR1 to GTSNPN and CDR2 to SVGIG. The CDR3 has 12 amino acids, counting the end cysteine and phenylalanine. Just the 36-base CDR3 DNA is kept, in frame starting at base 1. The trim is 8 bases for V and 5 bases for J, with a gap of 15 bases between the germline ends. For sequencing of the TCRbeta CDR3 region, genomic DNA was extracted from the sorted cells. The immunoSEQ Assay was used for sequencing of TCRbeta CDR3 regions. Not all clones reach the TCRdb copy of this immuneACCESS table, which keeps in-frame sequences only. Checked studies attribute under half of the gap to unresolved V genes and leave the rest unexplained. This sample has about 70,000 clones in its table, and around 88% of those were observed once. Of the sample, 2.5% to 3% falls within the top ten clones. Patients with a history of autoimmune disease or receiving systemic immunosuppression were excluded from the trial. Peripheral blood for TCR sequencing was collected from all dose cohorts at baseline, on cycle 4 day 1, and on cycle 7 day 1. The samples were drawn from a first-in-human, open-label, multicenter phase I dose-escalation trial of ivuxolimab. Adults with locally advanced or metastatic head and neck squamous cell, hepatocellular, melanoma or renal cell carcinoma were enrolled in the trial. Before TCR sequencing, CD4+ T cells and CD8+ T cells from peripheral blood were sorted into separate populations.

Concerning this clone: No cognate antigen has been identified for it. No much larger clonotype is one base removed from it; base qualities were not supplied.

This sequence originates from an adult with an advanced solid tumor such as melanoma, head and neck, liver or kidney cancer. Here the chain combines TRBV30 and TRBJ1-1; matching of 5 bases hints at TRBD1 as the D gene. The sample consisted of CD4+ or CD8+ T cells sorted from blood, taken in a trial of the OX40 agonist ivuxolimab. The nucleotides read TGTGCCGTTCGGGGGGGTGGGACTGAAGCTTTCTTT. It translates as CAVRGGGTEAFF.